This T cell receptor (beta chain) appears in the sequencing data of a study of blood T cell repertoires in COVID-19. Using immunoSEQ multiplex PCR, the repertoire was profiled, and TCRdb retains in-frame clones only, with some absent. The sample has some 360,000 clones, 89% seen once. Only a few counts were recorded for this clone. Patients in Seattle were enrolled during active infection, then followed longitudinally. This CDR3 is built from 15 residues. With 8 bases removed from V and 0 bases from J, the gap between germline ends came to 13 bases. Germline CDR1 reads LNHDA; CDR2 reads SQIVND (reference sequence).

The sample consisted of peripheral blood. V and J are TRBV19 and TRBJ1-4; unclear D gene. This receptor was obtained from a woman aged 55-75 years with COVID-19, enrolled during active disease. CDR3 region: CASHQPSATNEKLFF. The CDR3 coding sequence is TGTGCCAGTCACCAGCCTAGTGCAACTAATGAAAAACTGTTTTTT.